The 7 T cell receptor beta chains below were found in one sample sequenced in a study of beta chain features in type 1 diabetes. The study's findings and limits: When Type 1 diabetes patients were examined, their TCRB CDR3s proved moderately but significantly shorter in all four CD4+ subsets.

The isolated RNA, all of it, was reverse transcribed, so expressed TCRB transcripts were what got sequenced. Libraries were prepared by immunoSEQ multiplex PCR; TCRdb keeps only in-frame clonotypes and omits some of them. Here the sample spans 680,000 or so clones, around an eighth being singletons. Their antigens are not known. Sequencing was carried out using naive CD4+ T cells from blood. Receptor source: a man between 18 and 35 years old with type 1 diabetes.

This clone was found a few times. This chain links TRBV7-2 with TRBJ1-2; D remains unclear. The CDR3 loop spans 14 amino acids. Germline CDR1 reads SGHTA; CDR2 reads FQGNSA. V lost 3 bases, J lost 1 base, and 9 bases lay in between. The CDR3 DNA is TGTGCCAGCAGCTTCGGCCAGCATAACTATGGCTACACCTTC. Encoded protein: CASSFGQHNYGYTF. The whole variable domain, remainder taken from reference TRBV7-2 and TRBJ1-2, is GAGVSQSPSNKVTEKGKDVELRCDPISGHTALYWYRQSLGQGLEFLIYFQGNSAPDKSGLPSDRFSAERTGGSVSTLTIQRTQQEDSAVYLCASSFGQHNYGYTFGSGTRLTVV.

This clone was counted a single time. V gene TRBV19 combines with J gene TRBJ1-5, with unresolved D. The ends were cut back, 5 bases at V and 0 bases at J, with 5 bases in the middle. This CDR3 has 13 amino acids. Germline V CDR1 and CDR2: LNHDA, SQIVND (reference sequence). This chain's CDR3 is CASSANSNQPQHF. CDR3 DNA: TGTGCCAGTAGTGCGAATAGCAATCAGCCCCAGCATTTT.

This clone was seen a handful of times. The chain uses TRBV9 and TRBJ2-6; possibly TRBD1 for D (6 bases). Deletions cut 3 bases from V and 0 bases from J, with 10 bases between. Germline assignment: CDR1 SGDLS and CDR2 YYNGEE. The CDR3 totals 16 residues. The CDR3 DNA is TGTGCCAGCAGCGGACAGGTGCACTCTGGGGCCAACGTCCTGACTTTC. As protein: CASSGQVHSGANVLTF.

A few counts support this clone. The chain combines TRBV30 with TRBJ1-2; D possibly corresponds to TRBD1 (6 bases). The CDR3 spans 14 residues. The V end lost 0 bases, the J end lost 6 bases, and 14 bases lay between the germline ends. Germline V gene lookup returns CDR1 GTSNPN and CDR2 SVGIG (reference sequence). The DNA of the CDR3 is TGTGCCTGGAGTGTGTCGGGTCGGGACAATGGCTACACCTTC. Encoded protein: CAWSVSGRDNGYTF.

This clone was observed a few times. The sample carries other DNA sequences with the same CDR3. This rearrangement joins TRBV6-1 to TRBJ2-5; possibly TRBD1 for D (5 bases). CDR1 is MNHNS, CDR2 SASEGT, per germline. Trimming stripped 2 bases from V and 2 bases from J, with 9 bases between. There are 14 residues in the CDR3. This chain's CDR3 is CASSEMTAQETQYF. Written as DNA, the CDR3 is TGTGCCAGCAGTGAAATGACAGCTCAAGAGACCCAGTACTTC.

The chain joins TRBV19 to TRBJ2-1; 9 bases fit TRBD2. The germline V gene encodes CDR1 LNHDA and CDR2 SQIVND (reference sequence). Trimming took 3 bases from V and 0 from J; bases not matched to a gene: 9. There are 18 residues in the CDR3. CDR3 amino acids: CASSMGIGLAPSYNEQFF. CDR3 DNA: TGTGCCAGTAGTATGGGGATCGGACTAGCGCCCTCCTACAATGAGCAGTTCTTC.

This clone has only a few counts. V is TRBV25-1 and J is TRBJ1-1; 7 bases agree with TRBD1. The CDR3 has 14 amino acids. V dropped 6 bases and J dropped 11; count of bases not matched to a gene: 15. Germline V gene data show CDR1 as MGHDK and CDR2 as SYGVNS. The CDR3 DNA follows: TGTGCCAGCAGAACAGCCGGGACAGCGGCAGAGGCTTTCTTT. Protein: CASRTAGTAAEAFF.